This passage covers 3 T cell receptor beta chains from one sample sequenced in a study of T cells after yellow fever vaccination. TCRdb redid the calling of the 5' RACE reads with MiXCR, one entry per CDR3 protein. Of some 600,000 distinct CDR3 sequences listed, roughly a sixth are singletons. This specimen was PBMCs, taken around 5 days after the first yellow fever vaccination. The origin of the receptors is a man between 18 and 29 years old who received the YFV17D yellow fever vaccine.

The chain employs TRBV5-1 and TRBJ1-2; D not resolved. CDR1 is SGHRS and CDR2 is YFSETQ in the germline V gene. The V end lost 3 bases, the J end lost 4 bases, and 7 bases lay between the germline ends. The CDR3 covers 12 residues. CDR3 sequence: CASSSDVYGYTF. The CDR3 DNA follows: TGCGCCAGCAGCTCGGACGTCTATGGCTACACCTTC.

This clonotype showed up just a few times. J is TRBJ1-2 and V is TRBV6-2 or TRBV6-3; perhaps TRBD1 as D (5 bases). Trimming took 2 bases from V and 3 from J, leaving 10 bases between them. This CDR3 contains 14 residues. Germline-derived CDR1 and CDR2 are MNHEY and SVGEGT. The CDR3 DNA follows: TGTGCCAGCAGTTACGTAGGGACCTACTATGGCTACACCTTC. It yields the protein CASSYVGTYYGYTF.

The table lists this clonotype with a few counts. The rearrangement links TRBV19 to TRBJ2-3, with 10 positions matching TRBD2. The length of the CDR3 is 13 residues. V was pared by 10 bases and J by 4 bases, with 5 bases of the junction left unmatched. Germline V gives CDR1 LNHDA, CDR2 SQIVND (reference sequence). CDR3 DNA sequence: TGTGCCACAAGCGGGGGGGCATCAGATACGCAGTATTTT. This encodes CATSGGASDTQYF.